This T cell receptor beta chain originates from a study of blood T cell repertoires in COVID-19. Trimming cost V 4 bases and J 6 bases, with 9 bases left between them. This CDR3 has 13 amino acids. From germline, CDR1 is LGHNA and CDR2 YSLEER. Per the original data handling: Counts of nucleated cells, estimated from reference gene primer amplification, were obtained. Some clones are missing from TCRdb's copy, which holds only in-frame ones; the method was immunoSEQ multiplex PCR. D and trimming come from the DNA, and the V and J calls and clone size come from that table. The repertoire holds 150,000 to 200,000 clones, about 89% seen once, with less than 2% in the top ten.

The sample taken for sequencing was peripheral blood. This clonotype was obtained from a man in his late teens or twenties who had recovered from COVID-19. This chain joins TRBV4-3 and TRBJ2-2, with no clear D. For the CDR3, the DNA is TGCGCCAGCAGCCCCGAGGTTGCCGGGGAGCTGTTTTTT. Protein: CASSPEVAGELFF.